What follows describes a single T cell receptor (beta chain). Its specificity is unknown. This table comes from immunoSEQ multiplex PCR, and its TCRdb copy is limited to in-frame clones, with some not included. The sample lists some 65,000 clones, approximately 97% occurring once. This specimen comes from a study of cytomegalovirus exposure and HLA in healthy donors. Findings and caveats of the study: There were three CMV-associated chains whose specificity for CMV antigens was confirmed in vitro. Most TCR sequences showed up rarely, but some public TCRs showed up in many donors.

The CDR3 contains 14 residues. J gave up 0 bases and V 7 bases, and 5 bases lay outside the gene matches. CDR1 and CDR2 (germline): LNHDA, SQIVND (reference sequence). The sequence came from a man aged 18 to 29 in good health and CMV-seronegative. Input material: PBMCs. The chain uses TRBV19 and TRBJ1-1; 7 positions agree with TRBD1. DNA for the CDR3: TGTGCCAGTAACAGGGGCAGCGTGAACACTGAAGCTTTCTTT. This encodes CASNRGSVNTEAFF. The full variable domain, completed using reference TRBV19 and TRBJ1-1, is DGGITQSPKYLFRKEGQNVTLSCEQNLNHDAMYWYRQDPGQGLRLIYYSQIVNDFQKGDIAEGYSVSREKKESFPLTVTSAQKNPTAFYLCASNRGSVNTEAFFGQGTRLTVV.